The source of this T cell receptor (beta chain) is a study of HIV-infected children after antiretroviral therapy interruption. Study as a whole: Four children interrupted treatment; four stayed on continuous treatment. Interruption-arm sampling covered weeks 0, 12, interruption end (24 or 48), and about 3 years post-study. Most children had recorded EBV and CMV exposure. Continuous-treatment samples came from weeks 0, 48 and 150.

Unique molecular identifiers were included in an RNA-based 3' RACE TCR library. MiXCR, run by TCRdb on the 3' RACE reads, gives a single entry per CDR3 protein. The data show roughly 4,200 distinct CDR3 sequences, about 4.4% seen once. Trimming cost V 4 bases and J 5 bases; bases outside gene matches: 6. The CDR3 is 15 amino acids. Germline V CDR1 and CDR2: WSHSY, SAAADI. This clonotype is labeled as large. As for treatment: PENTA 11 planned treatment interruption arm or continuous ART arm. The chain carries TRBV10-2 and TRBJ2-3; the match to TRBD2 covers 10 bases. This receptor was taken from a pool of human donors with HIV. Specimen: CD45RO+ CD8+ T cells from PBMCs, pooled from several time points, collected from a donor given antiretroviral therapy, either interrupted or continuous. Subset denoted: memory CD8+ CD45RO+ CD45RA- T cells. The CDR3 loop is CASSALAGVRDTQYF. The CDR3, as DNA: TGCGCCAGCAGTGCTCTAGCGGGAGTAAGAGATACGCAGTATTTT.